The sequence of this T cell receptor beta chain was determined in a study of blood T cell repertoires in COVID-19. Study-level background: The origin of the acute and convalescent COVID-19 samples was the United States, Italy and Spain. Sources were T cells, B-cell-depleted T cells, or PBMCs; the material itself was cDNA or gDNA.

The CDR3 has 13 residues. The ends lost 4 bases at V and 6 bases at J; junction bases unmatched: 0. Per the original data handling: Cell counts per sample came from amplifying reference gene primers. The data were produced by immunoSEQ multiplex PCR, yet TCRdb's version contains in-frame clones alone and is incomplete. The V and J calls and clone size are taken from that table; D and trimming were inferred from the DNA. The data show 200,000 to 250,000 clones, with 84% seen just once and roughly 4.6% held by the top ten. The chain couples TRBV12-3 or TRBV12-4 to TRBJ2-2, with 9 bases identical to TRBD1. This clonotype originated in a woman aged 55 to 70 who had recovered from COVID-19. The sequencing input was peripheral blood. Here the CDR3 DNA reads TGTGCCAGCAGTTACAGGGGGCCCGGGGAGCTGTTTTTT. This encodes CASSYRGPGELFF.